This T cell receptor (beta chain) originates from a study of T cells in localized non-small cell lung cancer. Whole-study findings and limits: Adjacent uninvolved lung had the highest clonality, suggesting focused antigen responses. A single tumor region was sequenced, leaving heterogeneity possible. A raised T cell density in blood coincided with lengthier overall survival. Appearing in adjacent lung were a median about 60 of the top 100 tumor clones.

Germline V gene data show CDR1 as SGHRS and CDR2 as YFSETQ. The CDR3 totals 13 residues. V was cut by 9 bases and J by 6 bases, with 19 bases left in between. The repertoire was sequenced with immunoSEQ multiplex PCR; TCRdb's copy has only in-frame clones and lacks some. The table records about 43,000 clones, 91% of them present only once. Comment on this clone: Its specificity is not known.

This material consisted of PBMCs, taken before any cancer treatment. This receptor was obtained from a woman between 40 and 69 years old with stage II lung adenocarcinoma. This sequence joins TRBV5-1 and TRBJ2-7; D is tentatively TRBD1 or TRBD2 (5 bases each). The CDR3 coding sequence is TGCGCCACCCGGCCGGGATATAGGGGCGAGCAGTACTTC. Translating it yields CATRPGYRGEQYF.